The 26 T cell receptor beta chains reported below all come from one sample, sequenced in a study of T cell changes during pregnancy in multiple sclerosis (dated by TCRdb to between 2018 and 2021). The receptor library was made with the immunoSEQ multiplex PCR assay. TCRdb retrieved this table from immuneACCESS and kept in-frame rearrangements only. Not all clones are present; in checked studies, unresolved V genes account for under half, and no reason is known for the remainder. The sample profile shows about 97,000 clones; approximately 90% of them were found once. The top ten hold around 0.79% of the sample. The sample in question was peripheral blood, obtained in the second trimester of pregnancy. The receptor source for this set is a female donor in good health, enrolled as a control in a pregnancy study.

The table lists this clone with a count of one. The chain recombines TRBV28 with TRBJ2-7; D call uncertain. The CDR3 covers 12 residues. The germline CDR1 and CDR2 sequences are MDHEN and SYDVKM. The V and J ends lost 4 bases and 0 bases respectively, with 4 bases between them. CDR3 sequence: CASSYSSYEQYF. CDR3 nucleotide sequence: TGTGCCAGCAGTTACAGCTCCTACGAGCAGTACTTC.

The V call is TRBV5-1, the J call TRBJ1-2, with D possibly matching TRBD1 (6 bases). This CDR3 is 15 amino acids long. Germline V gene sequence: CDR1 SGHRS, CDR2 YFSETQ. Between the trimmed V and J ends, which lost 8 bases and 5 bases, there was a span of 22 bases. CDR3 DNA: TGCGCCAGACCAAACAGGAAACCGACAGGTTATGGCTACACCTTC. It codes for CARPNRKPTGYGYTF.

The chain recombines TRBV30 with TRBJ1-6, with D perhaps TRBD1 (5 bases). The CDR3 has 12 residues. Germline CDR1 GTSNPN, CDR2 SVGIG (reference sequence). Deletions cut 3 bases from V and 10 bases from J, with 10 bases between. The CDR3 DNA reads TGTGCCTGGAGGGAGGGGCGCTCACCCCTCCACTTT. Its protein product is CAWREGRSPLHF.

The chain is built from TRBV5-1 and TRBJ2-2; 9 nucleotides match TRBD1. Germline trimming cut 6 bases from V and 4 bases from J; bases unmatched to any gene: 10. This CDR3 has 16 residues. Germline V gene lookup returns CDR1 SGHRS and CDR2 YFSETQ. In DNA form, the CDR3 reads TGCGCCAGCACCCTAGGTTCGACAGGGGGCACCGGGGAGCTGTTTTTT. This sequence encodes CASTLGSTGGTGELFF. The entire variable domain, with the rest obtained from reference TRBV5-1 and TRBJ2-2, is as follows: KAGVTQTPRYLIKTRGQQVTLSCSPISGHRSVSWYQQTPGQGLQFLFEYFSETQRNKGNFPGRFSGRQFSNSRSEMNVSTLELGDSALYLCASTLGSTGGTGELFFGEGSRLTVL.

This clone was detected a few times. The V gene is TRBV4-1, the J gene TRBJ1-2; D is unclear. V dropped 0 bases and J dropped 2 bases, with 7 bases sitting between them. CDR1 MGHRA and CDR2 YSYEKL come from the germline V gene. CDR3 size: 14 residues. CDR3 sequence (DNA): TGCGCCAGCAGCCAAGAGCCGGGGAACTATGGCTACACCTTC. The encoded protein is CASSQEPGNYGYTF.

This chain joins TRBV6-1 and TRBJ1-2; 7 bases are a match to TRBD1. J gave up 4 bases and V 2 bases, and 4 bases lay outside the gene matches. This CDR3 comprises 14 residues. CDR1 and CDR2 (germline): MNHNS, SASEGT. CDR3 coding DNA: TGTGCCAGCAGTGAAACCAGGGGGACCTATGGCTACACCTTC. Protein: CASSETRGTYGYTF.

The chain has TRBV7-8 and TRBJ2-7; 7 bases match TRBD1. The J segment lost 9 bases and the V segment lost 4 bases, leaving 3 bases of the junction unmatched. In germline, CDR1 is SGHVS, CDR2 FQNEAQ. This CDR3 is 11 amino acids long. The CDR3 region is CASSSRDRQYF. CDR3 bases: TGTGCCAGCAGCTCCCGGGACAGGCAGTACTTC.

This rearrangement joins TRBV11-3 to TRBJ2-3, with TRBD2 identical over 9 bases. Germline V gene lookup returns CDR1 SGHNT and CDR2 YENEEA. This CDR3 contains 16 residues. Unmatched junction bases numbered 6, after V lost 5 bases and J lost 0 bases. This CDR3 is CASSRGTSRSTDTQYF. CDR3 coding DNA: TGTGCCAGCAGCCGCGGGACTAGCCGCAGCACAGATACGCAGTATTTT.

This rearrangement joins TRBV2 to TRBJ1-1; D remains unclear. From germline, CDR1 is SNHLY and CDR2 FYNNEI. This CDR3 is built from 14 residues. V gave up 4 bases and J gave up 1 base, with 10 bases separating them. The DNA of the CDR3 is TGTGCCAGCAGTGTATTCGCAGGGAACACTGAAGCTTTCTTT. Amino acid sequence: CASSVFAGNTEAFF.

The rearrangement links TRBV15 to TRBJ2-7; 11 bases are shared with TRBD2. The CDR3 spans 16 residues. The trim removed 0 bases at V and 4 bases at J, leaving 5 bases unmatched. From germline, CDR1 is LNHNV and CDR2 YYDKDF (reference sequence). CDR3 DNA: TGTGCCACCAGCAGAGATCGTGCTAGCGGGGGGTACGAGCAGTACTTC. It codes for CATSRDRASGGYEQYF.

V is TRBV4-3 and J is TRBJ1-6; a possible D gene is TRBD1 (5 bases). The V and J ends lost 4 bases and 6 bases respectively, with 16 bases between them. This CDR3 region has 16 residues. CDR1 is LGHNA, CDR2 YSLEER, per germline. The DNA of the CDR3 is TGCGCCAGCAGCCCAGTTGGGCGGACACTTAATTCACCCCTCCACTTT. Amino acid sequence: CASSPVGRTLNSPLHF.

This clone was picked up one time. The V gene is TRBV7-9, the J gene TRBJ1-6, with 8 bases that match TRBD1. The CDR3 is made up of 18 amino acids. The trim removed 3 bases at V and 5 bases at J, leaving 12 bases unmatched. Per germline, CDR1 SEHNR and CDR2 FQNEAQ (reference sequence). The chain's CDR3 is CASSFYTMGQDHNSPLHF. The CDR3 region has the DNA TGTGCCAGCAGCTTTTATACGATGGGACAGGACCATAATTCACCCCTCCACTTT.

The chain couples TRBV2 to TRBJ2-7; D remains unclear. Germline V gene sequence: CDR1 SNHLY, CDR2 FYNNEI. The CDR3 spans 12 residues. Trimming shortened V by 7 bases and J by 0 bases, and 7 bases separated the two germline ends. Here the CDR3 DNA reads TGTGCCAGCATATCTAGCTCCTACGAGCAGTACTTC. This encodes CASISSSYEQYF.

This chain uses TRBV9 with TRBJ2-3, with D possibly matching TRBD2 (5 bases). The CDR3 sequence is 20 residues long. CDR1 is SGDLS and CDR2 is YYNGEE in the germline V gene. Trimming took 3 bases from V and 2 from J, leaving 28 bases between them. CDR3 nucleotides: TGTGCCAGCAGCGGGACTCTGAGTACTGTCAGTATTCCCTCCACAGATACGCAGTATTTT. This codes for CASSGTLSTVSIPSTDTQYF.

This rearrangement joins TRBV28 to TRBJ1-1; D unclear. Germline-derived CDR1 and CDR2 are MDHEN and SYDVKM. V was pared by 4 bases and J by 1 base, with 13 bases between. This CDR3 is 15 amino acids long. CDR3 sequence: CASSSPTGGNTEAFF. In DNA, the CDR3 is TGTGCCAGCAGTTCTCCTACCGGCGGGAACACTGAAGCTTTCTTT.

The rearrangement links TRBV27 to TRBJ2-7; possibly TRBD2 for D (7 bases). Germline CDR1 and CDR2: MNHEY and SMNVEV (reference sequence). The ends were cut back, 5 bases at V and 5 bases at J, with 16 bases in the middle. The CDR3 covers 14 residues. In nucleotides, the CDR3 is TGTGCCAGCAGTCAAGGGGGGGCTCGCCACGAGCAGTACTTC. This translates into CASSQGGARHEQYF.

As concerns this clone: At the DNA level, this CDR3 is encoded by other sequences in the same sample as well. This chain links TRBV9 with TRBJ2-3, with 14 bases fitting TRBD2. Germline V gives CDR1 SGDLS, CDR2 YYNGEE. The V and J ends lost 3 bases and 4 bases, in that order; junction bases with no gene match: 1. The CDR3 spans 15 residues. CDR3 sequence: CASSGGLAGADTQYF. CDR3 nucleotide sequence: TGTGCCAGCAGCGGGGGACTAGCGGGGGCAGATACGCAGTATTTT.

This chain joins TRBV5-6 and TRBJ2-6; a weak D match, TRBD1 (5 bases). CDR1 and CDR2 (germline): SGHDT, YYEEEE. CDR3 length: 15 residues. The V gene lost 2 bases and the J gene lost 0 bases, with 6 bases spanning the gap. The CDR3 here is CASSFDSSGANVLTF. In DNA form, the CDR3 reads TGTGCCAGCAGCTTCGACAGCTCTGGGGCCAACGTCCTGACTTTC.

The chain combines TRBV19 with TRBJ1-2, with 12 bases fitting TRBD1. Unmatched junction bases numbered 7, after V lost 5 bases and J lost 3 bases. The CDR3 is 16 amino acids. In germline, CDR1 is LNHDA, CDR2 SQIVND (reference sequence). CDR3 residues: CASSSFRDRGHYGYTF. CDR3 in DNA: TGTGCCAGTAGTTCTTTCCGGGACAGGGGGCACTATGGCTACACCTTC.

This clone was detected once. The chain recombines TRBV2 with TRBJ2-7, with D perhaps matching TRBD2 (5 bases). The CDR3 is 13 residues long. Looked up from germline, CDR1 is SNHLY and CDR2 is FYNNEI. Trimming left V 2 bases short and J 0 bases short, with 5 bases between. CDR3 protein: CASSETSSYEQYF. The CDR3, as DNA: TGTGCCAGCAGTGAAACTAGCTCCTACGAGCAGTACTTC.

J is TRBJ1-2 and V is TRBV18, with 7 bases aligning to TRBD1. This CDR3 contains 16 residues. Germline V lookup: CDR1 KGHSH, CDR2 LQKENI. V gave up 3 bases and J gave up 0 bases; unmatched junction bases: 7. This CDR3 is CASSPGPGGTNYGYTF. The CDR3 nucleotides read TGTGCCAGCTCACCCGGGCCAGGGGGAACTAACTATGGCTACACCTTC.

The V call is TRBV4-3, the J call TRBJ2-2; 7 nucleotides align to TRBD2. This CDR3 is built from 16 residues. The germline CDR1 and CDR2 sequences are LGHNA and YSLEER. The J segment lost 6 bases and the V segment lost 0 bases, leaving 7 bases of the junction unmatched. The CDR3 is CASSQDRGRAAGELFF. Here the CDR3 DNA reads TGCGCCAGCAGCCAAGATCGGGGGAGGGCCGCCGGGGAGCTGTTTTTT.

CDR3 sequence (DNA): TGTGCCAGTACCACGACAGGGGGCCATATCGAGCAGTACTTC. Residues: CASTTTGGHIEQYF. The rearrangement joins TRBV19 to TRBJ2-7; 10 bases line up with TRBD1. Per germline, CDR1 LNHDA and CDR2 SQIVND (reference sequence). This CDR3 is built from 14 residues. Trimming removed 7 bases from V and 6 bases from J; junction bases left unmatched: 9.

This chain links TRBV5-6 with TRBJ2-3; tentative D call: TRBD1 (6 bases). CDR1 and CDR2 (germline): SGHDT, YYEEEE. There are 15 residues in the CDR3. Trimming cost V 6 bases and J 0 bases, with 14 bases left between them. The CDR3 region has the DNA TGTGCCAGCACCCAGACAGGACCGAGCACAGATACGCAGTATTTT. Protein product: CASTQTGPSTDTQYF.

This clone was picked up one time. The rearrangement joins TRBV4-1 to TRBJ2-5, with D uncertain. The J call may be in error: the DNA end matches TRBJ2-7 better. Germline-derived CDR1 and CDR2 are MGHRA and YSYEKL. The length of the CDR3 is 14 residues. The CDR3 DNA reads TGCGCCAGCAGCCAAGTAGTAGGAGACTACGAGCAGTACTTC. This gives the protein CASSQVVGDYEQYF.

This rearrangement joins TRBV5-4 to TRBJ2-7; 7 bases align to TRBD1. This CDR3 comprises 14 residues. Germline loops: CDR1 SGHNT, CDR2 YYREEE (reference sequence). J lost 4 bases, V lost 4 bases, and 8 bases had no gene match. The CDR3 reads CASSVPGGVYEQYF. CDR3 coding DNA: TGTGCCAGCAGCGTACCAGGGGGAGTTTACGAGCAGTACTTC.